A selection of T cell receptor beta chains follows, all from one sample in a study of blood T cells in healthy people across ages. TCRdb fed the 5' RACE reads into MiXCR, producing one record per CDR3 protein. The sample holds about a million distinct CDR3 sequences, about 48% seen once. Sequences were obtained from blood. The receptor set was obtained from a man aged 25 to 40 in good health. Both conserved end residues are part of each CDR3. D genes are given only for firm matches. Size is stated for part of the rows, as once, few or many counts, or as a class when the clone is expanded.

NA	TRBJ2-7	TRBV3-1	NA	CASSQDWGRGDQYF	TGTGCCAGCAGCCAAGATTGGGGTCGGGGCGATCAGTACTTC
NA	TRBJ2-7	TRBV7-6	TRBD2	CASSLDSGGGYNEQYF	TGTGCCAGCAGCCTTGATAGCGGGGGGGGTTACAATGAGCAGTACTTC
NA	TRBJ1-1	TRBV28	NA	CASTRGRPNTEAFF	TGTGCCAGTACCCGAGGGCGCCCGAACACTGAAGCTTTCTTT
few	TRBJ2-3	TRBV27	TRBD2	CASSSLTSGGADTQYF	TGTGCCAGCAGTTCCCTGACTAGCGGGGGCGCAGATACGCAGTATTTT
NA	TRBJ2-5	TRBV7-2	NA	CASSYNSYQETQYF	TGTGCCAGCAGCTACAACAGCTACCAAGAGACCCAGTACTTC
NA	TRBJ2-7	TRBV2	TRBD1	CASSRTGGISYEQYF	TGTGCCAGCAGTCGGACAGGGGGTATATCCTACGAGCAGTACTTC
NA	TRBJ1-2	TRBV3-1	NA	CASSQVFGVRNYGYTF	TGTGCCAGCAGCCAAGTTTTCGGTGTCAGGAACTATGGCTACACCTTC
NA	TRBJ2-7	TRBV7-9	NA	CASSLVRGIGSYEQYF	TGTGCCAGCAGCCTAGTACGGGGAATTGGGTCCTACGAGCAGTACTTC
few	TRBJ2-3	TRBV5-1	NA	CASSLASGPNADTQYF	TGCGCCAGCAGCTTGGCCTCGGGACCCAACGCGGATACGCAGTATTTT
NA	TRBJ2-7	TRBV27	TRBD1	CASSFKTGGYEQYF	TGTGCCAGCAGTTTTAAGACAGGGGGCTACGAGCAGTACTTC
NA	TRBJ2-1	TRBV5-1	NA	CASRGVGGANEQFF	TGCGCCAGCAGGGGTGTGGGAGGCGCCAATGAGCAGTTCTTC
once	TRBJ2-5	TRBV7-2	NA	CASSPGRQVGQETQYF	TGTGCCAGCAGCCCGGGACGACAGGTGGGGCAAGAGACCCAGTACTTC
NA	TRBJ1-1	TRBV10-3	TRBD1	CAIGEGARNTEAFF	TGTGCCATCGGGGAGGGGGCACGGAACACTGAAGCTTTCTTT
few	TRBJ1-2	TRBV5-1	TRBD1	CASSLDGTGIYGYTF	TGTGCCAGCAGTTTGGACGGGACAGGTATCTATGGCTACACCTTC
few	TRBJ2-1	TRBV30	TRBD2	CAWSATSVQFF	TGTGCCTGGAGTGCTACTAGCGTCCAGTTCTTC
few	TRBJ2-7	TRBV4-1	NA	CASSQERGLGYEQYF	TGCGCCAGCAGCCAAGAAAGGGGACTTGGGTACGAGCAGTACTTC
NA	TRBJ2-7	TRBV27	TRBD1	CASSTNRGAYEQYF	TGTGCCAGCAGTACGAACAGGGGGGCCTACGAGCAGTACTTC
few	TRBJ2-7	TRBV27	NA	CASSLGGSFEQYF	TGTGCCAGCAGTTTGGGGGGATCTTTCGAGCAGTACTTC
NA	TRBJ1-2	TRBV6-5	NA	CASSPEPGTVIYGYTF	TGTGCCAGCAGCCCTGAACCCGGGACGGTGATATATGGCTACACCTTC
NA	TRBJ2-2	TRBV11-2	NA	CASSSLAGTTNTGELFF	TGTGCCAGCAGCTCACTCGCCGGGACAACGAACACCGGGGAGCTGTTTTTT
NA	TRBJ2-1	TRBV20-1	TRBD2	CSARVSLAGAGEQFF	TGCAGTGCTAGAGTTAGTCTAGCGGGGGCGGGTGAGCAGTTCTTC
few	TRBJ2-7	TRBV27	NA	CASSYHDRGGEQYF	TGTGCCAGCAGTTACCATGACAGGGGAGGGGAGCAGTACTTC
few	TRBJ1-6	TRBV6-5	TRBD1	CASSYSRGLGNSPLHF	TGTGCCAGCAGTTACTCCAGGGGGCTAGGGAATTCACCCCTCCACTTT
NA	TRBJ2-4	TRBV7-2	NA	CASSLGSPGEAKNIQYF	TGTGCCAGCAGCTTAGGTTCCCCAGGGGAGGCCAAAAACATTCAGTACTTC
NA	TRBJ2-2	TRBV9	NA	CASSVYGGELFF	TGTGCCAGCAGCGTATATGGGGGGGAGCTGTTTTTT
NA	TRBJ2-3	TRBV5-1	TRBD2	CASSPGLAGAIGDTQYF	TGCGCCAGCAGCCCTGGACTAGCGGGGGCCATTGGAGATACGCAGTATTTT
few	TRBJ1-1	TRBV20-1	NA	CSASQSGYTEAFF	TGCAGTGCTAGTCAGTCGGGGTATACTGAAGCTTTCTTT
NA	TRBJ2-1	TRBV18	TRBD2	CASSTRGDIYNEQFF	TGTGCCAGCTCCACACGGGGGGATATCTACAATGAGCAGTTCTTC
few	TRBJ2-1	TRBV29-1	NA	CSARGVVNEQFF	TGCAGCGCCCGCGGGGTAGTGAATGAGCAGTTCTTC
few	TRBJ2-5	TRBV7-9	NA	CASSLLGGEQETQYF	TGTGCCAGCAGCTTATTGGGCGGGGAACAAGAGACCCAGTACTTC
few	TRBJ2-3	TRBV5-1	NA	CASSLGRPSSTDTQYF	TGCGCCAGCAGCTTGGGGAGACCCTCTAGCACAGATACGCAGTATTTT
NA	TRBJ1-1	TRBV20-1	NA	CSARDRGTASTEAFF	TGCAGTGCTAGAGATCGGGGGACGGCCTCAACTGAAGCTTTCTTT
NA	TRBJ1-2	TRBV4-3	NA	CASSQEATGSYGYTF	TGCGCCAGCAGCCAAGAAGCGACAGGCTCCTATGGCTACACCTTC
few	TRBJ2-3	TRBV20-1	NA	CSAATSTDTQYF	TGCAGTGCTGCCACTAGCACAGATACGCAGTATTTT
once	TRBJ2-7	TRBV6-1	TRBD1	CASMEQGASEQYF	TGTGCCAGCATGGAACAGGGGGCAAGCGAGCAGTACTTC
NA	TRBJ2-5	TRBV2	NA	CASSTGLETQYF	TGTGCCAGCAGCACAGGGTTAGAGACCCAGTACTTC
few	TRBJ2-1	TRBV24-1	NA	CATNLRGQRRDEQFF	TGTGCCACCAATTTACGGGGACAACGGCGCGATGAGCAGTTCTTC
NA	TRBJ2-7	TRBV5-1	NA	CASSSLRTDYNEQYF	TGCGCCAGCAGCTCCCTACGGACAGACTACAATGAGCAGTACTTC